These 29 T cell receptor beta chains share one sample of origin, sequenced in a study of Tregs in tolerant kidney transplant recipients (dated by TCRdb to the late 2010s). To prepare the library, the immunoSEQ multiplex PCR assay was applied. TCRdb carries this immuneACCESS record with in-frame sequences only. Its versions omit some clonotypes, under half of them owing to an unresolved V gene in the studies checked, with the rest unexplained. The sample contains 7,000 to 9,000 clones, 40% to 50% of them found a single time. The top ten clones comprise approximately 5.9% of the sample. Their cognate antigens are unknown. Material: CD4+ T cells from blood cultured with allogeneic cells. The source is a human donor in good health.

CDR3: CASSQVPGYNQPQHF. Written as DNA, the CDR3 is TGTGCCAGCTCACAAGTACCGGGATACAATCAGCCCCAGCATTTT. The V and J genes are TRBV18 and TRBJ1-5; D call uncertain. V lost 4 bases, J lost 3 bases, and 13 bases lay in between. The CDR3 has 15 amino acids. Germline lookup yields CDR1 KGHSH and CDR2 LQKENI. The variable domain in full, with the rest retrieved from reference TRBV18 and TRBJ1-5, is NAGVMQNPRHLVRRRGQEARLRCSPMKGHSHVYWYRQLPEEGLKFMVYLQKENIIDESGMPKERFSAEFPKEGPSILRIQQVVRGDSAAYFCASSQVPGYNQPQHFGDGTRLSIL.

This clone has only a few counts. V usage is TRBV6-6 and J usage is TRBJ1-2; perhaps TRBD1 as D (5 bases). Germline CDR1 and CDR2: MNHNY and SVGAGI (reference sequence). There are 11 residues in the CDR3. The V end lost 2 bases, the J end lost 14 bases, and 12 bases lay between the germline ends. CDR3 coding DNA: TGTGCCAGCAGTTACGCGGGGACTAATACCTTC. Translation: CASSYAGTNTF.

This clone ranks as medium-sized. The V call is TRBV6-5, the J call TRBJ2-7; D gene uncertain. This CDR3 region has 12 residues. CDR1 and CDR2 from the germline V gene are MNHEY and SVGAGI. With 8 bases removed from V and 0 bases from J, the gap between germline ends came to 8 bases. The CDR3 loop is CASARSSYEQYF. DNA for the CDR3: TGTGCCAGCGCAAGGAGCTCCTACGAGCAGTACTTC.

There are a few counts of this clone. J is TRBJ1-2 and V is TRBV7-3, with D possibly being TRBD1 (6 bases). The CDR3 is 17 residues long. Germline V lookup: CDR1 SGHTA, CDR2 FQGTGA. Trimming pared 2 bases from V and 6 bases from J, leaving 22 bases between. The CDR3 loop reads CASSLAVLSRGLNGYTF. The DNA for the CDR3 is TGTGCCAGCAGCTTAGCGGTCCTCTCCAGGGGCTTGAATGGCTACACCTTC. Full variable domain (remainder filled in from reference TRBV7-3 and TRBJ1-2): GAGVSQTPSNKVTEKGKYVELRCDPISGHTALYWYRQSLGQGPEFLIYFQGTGAADDSGLPNDRFFAVRPEGSVSTLKIQRTERGDSAVYLCASSLAVLSRGLNGYTFGSGTRLTVV.

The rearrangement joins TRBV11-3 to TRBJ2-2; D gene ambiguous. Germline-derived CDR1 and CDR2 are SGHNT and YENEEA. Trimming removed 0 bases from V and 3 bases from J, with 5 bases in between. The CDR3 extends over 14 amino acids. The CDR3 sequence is CASSLDGYTGELFF. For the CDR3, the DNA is TGTGCCAGCAGCTTAGACGGATACACCGGGGAGCTGTTTTTT.

CDR3 protein: CASSDLLAGKETQYF. CDR3 in DNA: TGTGCCAGCAGTGACCTCCTAGCGGGGAAAGAGACCCAGTACTTC. V and J are TRBV2 and TRBJ2-5; 9 nucleotides align to TRBD2. This CDR3 has 15 residues. Germline V gene sequence: CDR1 SNHLY, CDR2 FYNNEI. Trimming removed 3 bases from V and 3 bases from J; junction bases left unmatched: 5.

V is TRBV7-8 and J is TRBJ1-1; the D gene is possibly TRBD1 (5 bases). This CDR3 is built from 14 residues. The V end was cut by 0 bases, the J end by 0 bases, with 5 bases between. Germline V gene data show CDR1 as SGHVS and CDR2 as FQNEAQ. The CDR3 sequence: CASSLATVNTEAFF. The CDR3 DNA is TGTGCCAGCAGCTTAGCGACAGTGAACACTGAAGCTTTCTTT.

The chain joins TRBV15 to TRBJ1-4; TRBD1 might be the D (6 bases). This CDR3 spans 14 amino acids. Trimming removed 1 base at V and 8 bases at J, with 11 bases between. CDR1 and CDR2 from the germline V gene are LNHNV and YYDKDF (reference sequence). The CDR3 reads CATSRAGVGEKLFF. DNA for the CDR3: TGTGCCACCAGCAGAGCAGGGGTTGGCGAAAAACTGTTTTTT.

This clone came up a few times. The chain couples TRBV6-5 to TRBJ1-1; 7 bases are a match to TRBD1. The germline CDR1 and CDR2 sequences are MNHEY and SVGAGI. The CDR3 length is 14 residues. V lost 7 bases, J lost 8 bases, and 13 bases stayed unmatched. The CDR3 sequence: CASTSQGPMREAFF. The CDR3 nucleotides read TGTGCCAGCACTTCACAGGGGCCGATGCGAGAAGCTTTCTTT.

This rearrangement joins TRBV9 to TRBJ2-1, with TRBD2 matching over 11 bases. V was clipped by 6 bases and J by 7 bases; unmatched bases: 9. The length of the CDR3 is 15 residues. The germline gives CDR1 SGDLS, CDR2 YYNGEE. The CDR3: CASTRLAGFQNEQFF. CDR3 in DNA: TGTGCCAGCACCAGACTAGCGGGGTTTCAAAATGAGCAGTTCTTC. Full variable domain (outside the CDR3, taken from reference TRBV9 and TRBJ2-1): DSGVTQTPKHLITATGQRVTLRCSPRSGDLSVYWYQQSLDQGLQFLIQYYNGEERAKGNILERFSAQQFPDLHSELNLSSLELGDSALYFCASTRLAGFQNEQFFGPGTRLTVL.

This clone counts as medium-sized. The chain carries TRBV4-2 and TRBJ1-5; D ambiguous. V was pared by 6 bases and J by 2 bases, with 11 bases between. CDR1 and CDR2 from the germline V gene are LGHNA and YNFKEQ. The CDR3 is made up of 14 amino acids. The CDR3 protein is CASSLDMGNQPQHF. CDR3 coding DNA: TGTGCCAGCAGTCTCGACATGGGCAATCAGCCCCAGCATTTT.

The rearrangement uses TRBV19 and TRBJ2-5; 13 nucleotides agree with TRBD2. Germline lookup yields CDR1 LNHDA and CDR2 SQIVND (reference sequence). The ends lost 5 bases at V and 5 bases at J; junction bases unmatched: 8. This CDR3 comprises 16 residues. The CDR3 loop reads CASSLRLAGGLETQYF. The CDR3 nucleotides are TGTGCCAGTAGTCTCCGACTAGCGGGAGGTTTGGAGACCCAGTACTTC.

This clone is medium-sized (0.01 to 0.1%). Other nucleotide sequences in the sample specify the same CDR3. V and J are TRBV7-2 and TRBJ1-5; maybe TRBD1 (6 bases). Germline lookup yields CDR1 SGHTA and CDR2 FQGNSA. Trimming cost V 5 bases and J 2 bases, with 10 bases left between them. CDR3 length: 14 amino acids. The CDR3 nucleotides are TGTGCCAGCAGCCCCAGGGGAGGCAATCAGCCCCAGCATTTT. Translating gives CASSPRGGNQPQHF.

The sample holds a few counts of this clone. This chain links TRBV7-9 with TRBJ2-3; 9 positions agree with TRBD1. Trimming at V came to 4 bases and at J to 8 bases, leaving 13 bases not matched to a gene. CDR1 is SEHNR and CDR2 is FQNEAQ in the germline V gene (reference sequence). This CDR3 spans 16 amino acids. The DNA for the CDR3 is TGTGCCAGCAGCTCCTACAGGGGGCGGCTCAGGGGTACGCAGTATTTT. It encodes CASSSYRGRLRGTQYF.

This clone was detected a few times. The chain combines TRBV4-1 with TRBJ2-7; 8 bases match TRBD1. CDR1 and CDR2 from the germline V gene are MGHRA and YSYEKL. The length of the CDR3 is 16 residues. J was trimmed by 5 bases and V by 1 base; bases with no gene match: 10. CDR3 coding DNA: TGCGCCAGCAGCCAAGCCGACGGACAGGGTCTACACGAGCAGTACTTC. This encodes CASSQADGQGLHEQYF.

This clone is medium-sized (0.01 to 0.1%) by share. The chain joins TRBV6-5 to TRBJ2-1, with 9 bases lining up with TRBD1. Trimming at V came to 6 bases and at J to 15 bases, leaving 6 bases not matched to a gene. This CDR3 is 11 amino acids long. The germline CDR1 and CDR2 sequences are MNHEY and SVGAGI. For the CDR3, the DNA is TGTGCCAGCAGCAGGGACAGGGAAAGGTTCTTC. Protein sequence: CASSRDRERFF.

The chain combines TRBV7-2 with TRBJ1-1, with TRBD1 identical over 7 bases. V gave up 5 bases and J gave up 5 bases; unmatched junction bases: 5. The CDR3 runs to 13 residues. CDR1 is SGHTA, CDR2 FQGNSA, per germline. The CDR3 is CASSSQGGTEAFF. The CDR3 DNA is TGTGCCAGCAGCAGTCAGGGGGGGACTGAAGCTTTCTTT.

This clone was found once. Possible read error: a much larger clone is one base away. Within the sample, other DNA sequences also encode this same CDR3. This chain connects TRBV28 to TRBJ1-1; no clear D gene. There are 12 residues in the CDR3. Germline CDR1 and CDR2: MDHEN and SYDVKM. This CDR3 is CASSLSYTEAFF. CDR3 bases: TGTGCCAGCAGCTTATCGTACACTGAAGCTTTCTTT.

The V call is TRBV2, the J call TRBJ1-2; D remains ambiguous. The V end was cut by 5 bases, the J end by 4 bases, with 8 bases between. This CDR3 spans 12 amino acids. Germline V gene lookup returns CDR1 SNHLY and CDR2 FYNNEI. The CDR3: CASSLLGYGYTF. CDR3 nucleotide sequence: TGTGCCAGCAGTTTACTGGGCTATGGCTACACCTTC. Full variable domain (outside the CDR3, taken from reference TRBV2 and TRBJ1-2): EPEVTQTPSHQVTQMGQEVILRCVPISNHLYFYWYRQILGQKVEFLVSFYNNEISEKSEIFDDQFSVERPDGSNFTLKIRSTKLEDSAMYFCASSLLGYGYTFGSGTRLTVV.

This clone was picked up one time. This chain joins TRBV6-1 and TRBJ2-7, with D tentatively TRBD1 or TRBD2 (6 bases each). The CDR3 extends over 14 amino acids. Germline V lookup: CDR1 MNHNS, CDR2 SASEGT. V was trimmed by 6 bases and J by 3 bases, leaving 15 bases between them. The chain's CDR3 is CASSERGDLYEQYF. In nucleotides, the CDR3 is TGTGCCAGCAGCGAGAGGGGGGACCTCTACGAGCAGTACTTC.

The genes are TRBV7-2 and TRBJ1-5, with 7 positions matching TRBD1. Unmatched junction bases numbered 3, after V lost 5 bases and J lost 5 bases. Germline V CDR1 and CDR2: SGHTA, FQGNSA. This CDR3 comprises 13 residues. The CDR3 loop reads CASSQTGDQPQHF. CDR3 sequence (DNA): TGTGCCAGCAGCCAAACAGGGGATCAGCCCCAGCATTTT.

CDR3 sequence: CAIRGTENNEQFF. The CDR3 DNA is TGTGCCATCAGAGGGACAGAGAACAATGAGCAGTTCTTC. The V gene is TRBV6-5, the J gene TRBJ2-1; 7 bases match TRBD1. CDR1 and CDR2 (germline): MNHEY, SVGAGI. This CDR3 is built from 13 residues. V shed 10 bases and J 5 bases; nucleotides not matched to a gene: 8.

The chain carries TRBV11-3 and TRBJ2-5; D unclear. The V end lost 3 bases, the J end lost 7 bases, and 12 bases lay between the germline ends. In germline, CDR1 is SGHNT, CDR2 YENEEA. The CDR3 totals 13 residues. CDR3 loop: CASSFRGLGTQYF. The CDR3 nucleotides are TGTGCCAGCAGCTTCCGAGGCCTAGGGACCCAGTACTTC.

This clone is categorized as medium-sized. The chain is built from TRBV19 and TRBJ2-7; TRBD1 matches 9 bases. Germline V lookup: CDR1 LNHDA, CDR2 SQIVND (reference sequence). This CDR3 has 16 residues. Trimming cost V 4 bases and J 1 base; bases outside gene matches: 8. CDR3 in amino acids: CASSTAWTGESYEQYF. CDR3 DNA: TGTGCCAGTAGTACAGCTTGGACAGGGGAGTCCTACGAGCAGTACTTC. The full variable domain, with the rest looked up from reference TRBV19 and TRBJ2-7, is DGGITQSPKYLFRKEGQNVTLSCEQNLNHDAMYWYRQDPGQGLRLIYYSQIVNDFQKGDIAEGYSVSREKKESFPLTVTSAQKNPTAFYLCASSTAWTGESYEQYFGPGTRLTVT.

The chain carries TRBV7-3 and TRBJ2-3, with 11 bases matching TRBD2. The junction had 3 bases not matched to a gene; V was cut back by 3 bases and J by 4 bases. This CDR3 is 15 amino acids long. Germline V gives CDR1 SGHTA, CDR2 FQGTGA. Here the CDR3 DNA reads TGTGCCAGCAGCTTTAGCGGGAGGGCCTCAGATACGCAGTATTTT. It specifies CASSFSGRASDTQYF. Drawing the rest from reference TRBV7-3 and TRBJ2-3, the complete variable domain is GAGVSQTPSNKVTEKGKYVELRCDPISGHTALYWYRQSLGQGPEFLIYFQGTGAADDSGLPNDRFFAVRPEGSVSTLKIQRTERGDSAVYLCASSFSGRASDTQYFGPGTRLTVL.

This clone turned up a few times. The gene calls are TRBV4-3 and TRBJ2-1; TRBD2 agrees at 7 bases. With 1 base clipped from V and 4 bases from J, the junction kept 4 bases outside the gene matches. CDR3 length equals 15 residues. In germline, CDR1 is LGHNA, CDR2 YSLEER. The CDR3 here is CASSQVGGRYNEQFF. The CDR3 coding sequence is TGCGCCAGCAGCCAAGTAGGCGGGAGATACAATGAGCAGTTCTTC.

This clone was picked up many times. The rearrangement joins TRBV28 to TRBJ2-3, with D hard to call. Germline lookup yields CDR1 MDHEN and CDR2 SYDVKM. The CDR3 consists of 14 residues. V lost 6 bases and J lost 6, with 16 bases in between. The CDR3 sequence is CASSLPWMRDTQYF. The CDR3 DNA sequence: TGTGCCAGCAGCTTACCCTGGATGAGGGATACGCAGTATTTT. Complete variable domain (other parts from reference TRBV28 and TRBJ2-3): DVKVTQSSRYLVKRTGEKVFLECVQDMDHENMFWYRQDPGLGLRLIYFSYDVKMKEKGDIPEGYSVSREKKERFSLILESASTNQTSMYLCASSLPWMRDTQYFGPGTRLTVL.

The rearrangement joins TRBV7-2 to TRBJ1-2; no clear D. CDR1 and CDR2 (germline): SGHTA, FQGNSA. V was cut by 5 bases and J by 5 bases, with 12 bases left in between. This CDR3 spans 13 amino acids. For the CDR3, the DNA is TGTGCCAGCAGCGCGAATAGCGAATATGGCTACACCTTC. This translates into CASSANSEYGYTF.

The CDR3 region is CASSPDPARLYEQYF. The CDR3 bases are TGTGCCAGCAGTCCTGACCCTGCAAGGCTTTACGAGCAGTACTTC. The chain employs TRBV5-3 and TRBJ2-7; D remains ambiguous. TRBV5-3 is given ORF status, its function remaining uncertain. V lost 8 bases and J 4 bases, leaving 22 bases between the germline ends. CDR3 length equals 15 residues.